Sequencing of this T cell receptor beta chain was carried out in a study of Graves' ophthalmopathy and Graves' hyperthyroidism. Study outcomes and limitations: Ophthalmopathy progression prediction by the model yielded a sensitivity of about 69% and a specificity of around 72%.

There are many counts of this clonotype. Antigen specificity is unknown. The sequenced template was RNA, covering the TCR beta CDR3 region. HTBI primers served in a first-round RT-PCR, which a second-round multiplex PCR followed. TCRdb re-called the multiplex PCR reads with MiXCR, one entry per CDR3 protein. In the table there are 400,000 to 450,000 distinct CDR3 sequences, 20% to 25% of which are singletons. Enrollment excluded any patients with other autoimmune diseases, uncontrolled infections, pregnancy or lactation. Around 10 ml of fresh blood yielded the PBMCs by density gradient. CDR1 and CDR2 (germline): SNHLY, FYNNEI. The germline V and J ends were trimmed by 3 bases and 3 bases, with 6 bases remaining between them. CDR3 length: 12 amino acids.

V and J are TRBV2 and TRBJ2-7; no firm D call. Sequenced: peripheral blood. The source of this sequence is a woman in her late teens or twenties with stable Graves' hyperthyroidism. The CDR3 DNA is TGTGCCAGCAGTGATCGGGTCTACGAGCAGTACTTC. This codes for CASSDRVYEQYF.